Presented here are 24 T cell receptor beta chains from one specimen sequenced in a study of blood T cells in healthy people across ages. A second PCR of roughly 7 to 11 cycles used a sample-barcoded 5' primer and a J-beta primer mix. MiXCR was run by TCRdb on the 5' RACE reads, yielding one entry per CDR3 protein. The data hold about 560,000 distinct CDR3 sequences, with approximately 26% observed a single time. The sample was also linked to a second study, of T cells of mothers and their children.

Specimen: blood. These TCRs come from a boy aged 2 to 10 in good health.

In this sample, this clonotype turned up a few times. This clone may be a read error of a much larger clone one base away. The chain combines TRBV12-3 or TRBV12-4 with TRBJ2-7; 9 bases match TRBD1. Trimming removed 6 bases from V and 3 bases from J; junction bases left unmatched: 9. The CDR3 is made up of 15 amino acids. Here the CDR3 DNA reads TGTGCCAGCAGCTACAGGGGGCCGAAGAACTACGAGCAGTACTTC. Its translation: CASSYRGPKNYEQYF.

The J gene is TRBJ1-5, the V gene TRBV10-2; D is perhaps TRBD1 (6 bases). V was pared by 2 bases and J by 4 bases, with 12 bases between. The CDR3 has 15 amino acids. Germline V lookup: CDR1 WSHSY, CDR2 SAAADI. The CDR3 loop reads CASSEPQDRNQPQHF. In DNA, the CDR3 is TGCGCCAGCAGTGAGCCCCAGGACAGAAATCAGCCCCAGCATTTT.

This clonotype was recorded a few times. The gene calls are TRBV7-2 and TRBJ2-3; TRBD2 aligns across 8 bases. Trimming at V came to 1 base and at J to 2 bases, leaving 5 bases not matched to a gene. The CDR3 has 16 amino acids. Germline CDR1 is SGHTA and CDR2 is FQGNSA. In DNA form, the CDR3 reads TGTGCCAGCAGCTTAGGTCTGACTAGCGTCACAGATACGCAGTATTTT. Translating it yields CASSLGLTSVTDTQYF.

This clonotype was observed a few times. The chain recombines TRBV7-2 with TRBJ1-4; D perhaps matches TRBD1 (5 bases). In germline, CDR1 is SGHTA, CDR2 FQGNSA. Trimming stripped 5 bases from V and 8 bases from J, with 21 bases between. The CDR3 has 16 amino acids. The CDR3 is CASSPQGASGGEKLFF. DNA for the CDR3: TGTGCCAGCAGCCCCCAGGGTGCATCGGGGGGGGAAAAACTGTTTTTT.

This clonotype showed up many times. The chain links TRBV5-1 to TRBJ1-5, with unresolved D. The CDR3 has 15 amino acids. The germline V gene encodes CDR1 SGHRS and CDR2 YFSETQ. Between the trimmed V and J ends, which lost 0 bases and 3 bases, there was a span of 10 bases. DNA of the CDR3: TGCGCCAGCAGCTTGGGAAGTGGAGACAATCAGCCCCAGCATTTT. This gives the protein CASSLGSGDNQPQHF.

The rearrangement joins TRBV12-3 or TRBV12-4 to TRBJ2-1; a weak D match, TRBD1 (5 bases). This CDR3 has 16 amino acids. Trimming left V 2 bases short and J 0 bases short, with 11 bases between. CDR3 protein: CASSLSQGSSYNEQFF. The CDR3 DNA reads TGTGCCAGCAGTTTATCCCAGGGTTCCTCCTACAATGAGCAGTTCTTC.

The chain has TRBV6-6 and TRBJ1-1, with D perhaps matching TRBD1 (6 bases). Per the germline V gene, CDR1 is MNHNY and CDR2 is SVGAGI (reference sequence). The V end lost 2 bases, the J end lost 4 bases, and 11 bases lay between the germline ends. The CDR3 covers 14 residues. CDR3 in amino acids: CASSYLRGGTEAFF. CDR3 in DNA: TGTGCCAGCAGTTACCTCAGGGGTGGCACTGAAGCTTTCTTT.

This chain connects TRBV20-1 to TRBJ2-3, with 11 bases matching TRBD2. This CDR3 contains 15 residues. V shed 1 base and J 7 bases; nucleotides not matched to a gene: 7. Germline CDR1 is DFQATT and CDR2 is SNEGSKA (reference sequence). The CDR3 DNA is TGCAGTGCTAGAGCACCGGGACTAGCGGAAAATACGCAGTATTTT. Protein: CSARAPGLAENTQYF.

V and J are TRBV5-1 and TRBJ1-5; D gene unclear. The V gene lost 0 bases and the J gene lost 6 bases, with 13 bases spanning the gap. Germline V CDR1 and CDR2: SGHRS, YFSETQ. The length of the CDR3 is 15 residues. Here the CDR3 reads CASSLDDFRVQPQHF. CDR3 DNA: TGCGCCAGCAGCTTGGATGACTTTCGGGTTCAGCCCCAGCATTTT. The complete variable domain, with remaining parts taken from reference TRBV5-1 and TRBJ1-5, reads KAGVTQTPRYLIKTRGQQVTLSCSPISGHRSVSWYQQTPGQGLQFLFEYFSETQRNKGNFPGRFSGRQFSNSRSEMNVSTLELGDSALYLCASSLDDFRVQPQHFGDGTRLSIL.

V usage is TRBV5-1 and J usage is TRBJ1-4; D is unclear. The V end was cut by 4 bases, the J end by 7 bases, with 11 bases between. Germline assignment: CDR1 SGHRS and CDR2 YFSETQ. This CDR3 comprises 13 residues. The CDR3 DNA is TGCGCCAGCAGCCGGGTTGAGGGTGAAAAACTGTTTTTT. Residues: CASSRVEGEKLFF.

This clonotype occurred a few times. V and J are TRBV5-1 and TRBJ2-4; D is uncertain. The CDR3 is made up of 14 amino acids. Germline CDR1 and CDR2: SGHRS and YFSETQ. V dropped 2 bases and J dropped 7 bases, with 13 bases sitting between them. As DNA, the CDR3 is TGCGCCAGCAGCTTAGAGGACGGGTGGAACATTCAGTACTTC. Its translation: CASSLEDGWNIQYF.

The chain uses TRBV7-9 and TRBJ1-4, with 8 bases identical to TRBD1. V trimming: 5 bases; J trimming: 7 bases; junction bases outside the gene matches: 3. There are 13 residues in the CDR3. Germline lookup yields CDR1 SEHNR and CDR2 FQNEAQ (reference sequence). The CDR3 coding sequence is TGTGCCAGCAGCCAAGGACAGGGTGAAAAACTGTTTTTT. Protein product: CASSQGQGEKLFF.

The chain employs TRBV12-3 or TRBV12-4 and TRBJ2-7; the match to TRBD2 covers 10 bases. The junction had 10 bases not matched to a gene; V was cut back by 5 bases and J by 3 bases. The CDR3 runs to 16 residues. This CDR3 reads CASSPYPQRGGYEQYF. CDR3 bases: TGTGCCAGCAGTCCCTACCCCCAGCGGGGGGGCTACGAGCAGTACTTC.

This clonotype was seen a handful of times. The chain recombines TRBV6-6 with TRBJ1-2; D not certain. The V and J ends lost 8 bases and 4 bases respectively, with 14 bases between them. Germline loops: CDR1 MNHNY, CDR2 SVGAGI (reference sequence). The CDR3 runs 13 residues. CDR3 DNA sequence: TGTGCCAGCTCACCGTCCAGCTCCTATGGCTACACCTTC. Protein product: CASSPSSSYGYTF.

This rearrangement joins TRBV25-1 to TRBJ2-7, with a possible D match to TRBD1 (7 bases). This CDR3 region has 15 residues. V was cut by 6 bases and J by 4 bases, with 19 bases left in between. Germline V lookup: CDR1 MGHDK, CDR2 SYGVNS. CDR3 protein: CASSGDRAGLYEQYF. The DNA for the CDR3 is TGTGCCAGCAGCGGTGACAGGGCGGGGCTTTACGAGCAGTACTTC.

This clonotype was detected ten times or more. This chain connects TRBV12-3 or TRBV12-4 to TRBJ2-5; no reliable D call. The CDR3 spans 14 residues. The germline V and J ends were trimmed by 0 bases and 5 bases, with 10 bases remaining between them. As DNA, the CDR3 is TGTGCCAGCAGTTTAGCCGCAGGCGGCGAGACCCAGTACTTC. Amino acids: CASSLAAGGETQYF.

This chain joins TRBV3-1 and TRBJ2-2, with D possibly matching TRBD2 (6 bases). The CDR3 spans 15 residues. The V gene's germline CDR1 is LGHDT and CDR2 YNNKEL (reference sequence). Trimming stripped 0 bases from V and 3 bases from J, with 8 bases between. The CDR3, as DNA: TGTGCCAGCAGCCAAGAGGGGGACTACACCGGGGAGCTGTTTTTT. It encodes CASSQEGDYTGELFF.

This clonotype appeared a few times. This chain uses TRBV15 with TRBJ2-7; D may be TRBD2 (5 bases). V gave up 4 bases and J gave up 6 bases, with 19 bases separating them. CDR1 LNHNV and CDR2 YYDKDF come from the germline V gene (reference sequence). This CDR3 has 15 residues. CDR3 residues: CATSTAGLGIAEQYF. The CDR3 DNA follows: TGTGCCACCAGCACCGCGGGCCTGGGGATCGCCGAGCAGTACTTC.

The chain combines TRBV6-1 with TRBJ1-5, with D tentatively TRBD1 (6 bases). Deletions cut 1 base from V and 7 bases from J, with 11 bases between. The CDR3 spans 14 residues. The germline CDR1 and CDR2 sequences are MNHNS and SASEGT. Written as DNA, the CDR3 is TGTGCCAGCAGTGAAGACAGGGTCGGACAGCCCCAGCATTTT. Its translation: CASSEDRVGQPQHF.

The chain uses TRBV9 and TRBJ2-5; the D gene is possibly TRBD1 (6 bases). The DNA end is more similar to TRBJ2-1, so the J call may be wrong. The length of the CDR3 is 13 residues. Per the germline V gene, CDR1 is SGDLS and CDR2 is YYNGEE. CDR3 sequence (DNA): TGTGCCAGCAGCTGGGACAACGAGTATGAGCAGTTCTTC. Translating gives CASSWDNEYEQFF.

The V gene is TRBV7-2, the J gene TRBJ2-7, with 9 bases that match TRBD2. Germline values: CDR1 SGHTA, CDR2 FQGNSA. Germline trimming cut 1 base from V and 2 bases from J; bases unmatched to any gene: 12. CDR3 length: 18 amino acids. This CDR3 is CASSLGGFASGIPYEQYF. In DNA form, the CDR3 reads TGTGCCAGCAGCTTAGGCGGGTTCGCTAGCGGGATTCCCTACGAGCAGTACTTC.

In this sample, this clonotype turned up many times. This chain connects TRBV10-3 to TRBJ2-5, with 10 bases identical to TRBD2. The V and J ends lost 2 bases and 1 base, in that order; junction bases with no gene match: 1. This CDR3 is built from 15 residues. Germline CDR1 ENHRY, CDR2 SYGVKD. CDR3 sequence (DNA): TGTGCCATCAGTGAGGGACTAGCGGCCCAAGAGACCCAGTACTTC. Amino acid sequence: CAISEGLAAQETQYF.

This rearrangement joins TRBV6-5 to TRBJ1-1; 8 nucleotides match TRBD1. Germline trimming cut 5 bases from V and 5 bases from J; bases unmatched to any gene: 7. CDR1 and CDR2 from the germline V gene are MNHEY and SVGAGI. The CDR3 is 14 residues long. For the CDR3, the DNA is TGTGCCAGCAGTGGCGGACAGGGATGGACTGAAGCTTTCTTT. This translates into CASSGGQGWTEAFF.

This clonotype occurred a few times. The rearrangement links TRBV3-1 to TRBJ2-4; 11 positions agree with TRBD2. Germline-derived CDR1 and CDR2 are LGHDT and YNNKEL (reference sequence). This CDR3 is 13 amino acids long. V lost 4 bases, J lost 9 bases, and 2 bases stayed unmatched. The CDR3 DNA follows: TGTGCCAGCAGCCCTACTAGCGGGGGCATTCAGTACTTC. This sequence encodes CASSPTSGGIQYF.